Only a few counts were recorded for the clone carrying this T cell receptor (beta chain). Antigen unknown. Every participating donor contributed roughly 10 milliliters of peripheral blood through a draw. The second PCR ran about 6 to 11 cycles with a sample-barcoded 5' primer and J-beta primers. TCRdb reanalysed the 5' RACE reads using MiXCR and keeps one entry per CDR3 protein. The sample includes around 800,000 distinct CDR3 sequences, more than 40% of them seen just once. These data are taken from a study of blood T cells in healthy people across ages. General study results and limits: Diversity estimates from one million T cells were considered underestimates. Versus aged donors, long-lived donors had higher diversity and more naive CD4+ cells.

Germline-derived CDR1 and CDR2 are MNHNY and SVGAGI (reference sequence). The germline V and J ends were trimmed by 6 bases and 0 bases, with 12 bases remaining between them. The CDR3 is made up of 16 amino acids. The chain joins TRBV6-6 to TRBJ1-6, with D possibly TRBD1 on 6 matching bases. This TCR derives from a man aged 55 to 70 in good health. The sequenced material came from blood. As DNA, the CDR3 is TGTGCCAGCAGAAGACAGGCAAGCTCCTATAATTCACCCCTCCACTTT. This gives the protein CASRRQASSYNSPLHF.